This is a list of T cell receptor beta chains from one sample in a study of neoadjuvant nivolumab and ipilimumab in lung cancer. The protocol was immunoSEQ multiplex PCR, while the TCRdb copy is restricted to in-frame clones and leaves out a portion. This sample has 15,000 to 20,000 clones; 60% to 80% occur once, and the top ten carry about 7.8%. The sample in question was tumor tissue, obtained after neoadjuvant nivolumab, alone or with ipilimumab, at or shortly before surgery. The receptors were gathered from an adult with non-small cell lung cancer. The CDR3 runs from the conserved cysteine through the conserved F or W. The D gene is left open where the match is weak. Not all rows give a size; the values are once, few, many and, for expanded clones, a class.

J,size,V,D,DNA,CDR3
TRBJ2-1,NA,TRBV13,TRBD2,TGTGCCAGCAGCTATGGGGTTAGCGGGGGATACAATGAGCAGTTCTTC,CASSYGVSGGYNEQFF
TRBJ1-6,NA,TRBV2,NA,TGTGCCAGCAGTGCCCAGGGCTCCTATAATTCACCCCTCCACTTT,CASSAQGSYNSPLHF
TRBJ2-2,NA,TRBV4-1,TRBD2,TGCGCCAGCAGCCAGGGACTAGCGGGGAACACCGGGGAGCTGTTTTTT,CASSQGLAGNTGELFF
TRBJ2-5,NA,TRBV7-8,TRBD1,TGTGCCAGCAGCTACAGGGGATTCGGAGAGACCCAGTACTTC,CASSYRGFGETQYF
TRBJ1-1,NA,TRBV5-3,TRBD1,TGTGCCAGCAGCACCTGGTCAGGGGGCGGCACTGAAGCTTTCTTT,CASSTWSGGGTEAFF
TRBJ2-3,NA,TRBV6-6,NA,TGTGCCAGCATTCCCGAAGGGGGGGTAGGCACAGATACGCAGTATTTT,CASIPEGGVGTDTQYF
TRBJ1-3,NA,TRBV5-1,NA,TGCGCCAGCAGCTCCGACGGAAACACCATATATTTT,CASSSDGNTIYF
TRBJ2-5,NA,TRBV5-6,NA,TGTGCCAGCAGCTTACTGAACAGGGAAGAGACCCAGTACTTC,CASSLLNREETQYF
TRBJ2-1,NA,TRBV6-1,NA,TGTGCCAGCAGTGAAGTCCTAGTAGGAGGGGCAAGTTCCTACAATGAGCAGTTCTTC,CASSEVLVGGASSYNEQFF
TRBJ1-2,NA,TRBV6-5,NA,TGTGCCAGCAGTTTCGGATCTAACTATGGCTACACCTTC,CASSFGSNYGYTF
TRBJ1-5,NA,TRBV6-1,NA,TGTGCCAGCAGTGAAACCGAACGGCAGCCCCAGCATTTT,CASSETERQPQHF
TRBJ1-3,NA,TRBV30,TRBD1,TGTGCCTGGAGCGTCGACAGGGGGCACTCTGGAAACACCATATATTTT,CAWSVDRGHSGNTIYF
TRBJ2-1,NA,TRBV18,TRBD1,TGTGCCAGCTCACCGGGACAGGGGGCCTATGAGCAGTTCTTC,CASSPGQGAYEQFF
TRBJ1-2,NA,TRBV7-9,TRBD1,TGTGCCAGCAGCTTAGATTCCGGACAGGGCAACGGCTACACCTTC,CASSLDSGQGNGYTF
TRBJ1-5,medium-sized,TRBV28,NA,TGTGCCAGCAGGAGGTTGACAGGCTACCTACCCCTGAGGCCCCAGCATTTT,CASRRLTGYLPLRPQHF
TRBJ2-7,NA,TRBV12-5,NA,TGTGCTAGTGGTGGCGGTCGGGACACCTCCCCCTACGAGCAGTACTTC,CASGGGRDTSPYEQYF
TRBJ2-7,NA,TRBV11-2,NA,TGTGCCAGCAGCTTAGATGATTCTAGGGCACAAAACGAGCAGTACTTC,CASSLDDSRAQNEQYF